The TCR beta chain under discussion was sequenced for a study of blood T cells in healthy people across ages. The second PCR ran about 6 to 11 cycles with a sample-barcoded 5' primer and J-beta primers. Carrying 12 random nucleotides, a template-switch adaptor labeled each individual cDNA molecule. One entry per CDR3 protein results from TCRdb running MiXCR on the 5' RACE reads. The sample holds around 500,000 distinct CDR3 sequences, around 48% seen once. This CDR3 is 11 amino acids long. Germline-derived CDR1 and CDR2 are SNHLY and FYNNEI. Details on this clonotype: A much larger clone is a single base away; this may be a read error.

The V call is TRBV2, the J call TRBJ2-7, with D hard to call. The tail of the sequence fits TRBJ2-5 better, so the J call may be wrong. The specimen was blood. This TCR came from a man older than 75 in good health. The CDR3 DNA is TGTGCCAGCAGTGAATGGGAGACCCAGTACTTC. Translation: CASSEWETQYF.